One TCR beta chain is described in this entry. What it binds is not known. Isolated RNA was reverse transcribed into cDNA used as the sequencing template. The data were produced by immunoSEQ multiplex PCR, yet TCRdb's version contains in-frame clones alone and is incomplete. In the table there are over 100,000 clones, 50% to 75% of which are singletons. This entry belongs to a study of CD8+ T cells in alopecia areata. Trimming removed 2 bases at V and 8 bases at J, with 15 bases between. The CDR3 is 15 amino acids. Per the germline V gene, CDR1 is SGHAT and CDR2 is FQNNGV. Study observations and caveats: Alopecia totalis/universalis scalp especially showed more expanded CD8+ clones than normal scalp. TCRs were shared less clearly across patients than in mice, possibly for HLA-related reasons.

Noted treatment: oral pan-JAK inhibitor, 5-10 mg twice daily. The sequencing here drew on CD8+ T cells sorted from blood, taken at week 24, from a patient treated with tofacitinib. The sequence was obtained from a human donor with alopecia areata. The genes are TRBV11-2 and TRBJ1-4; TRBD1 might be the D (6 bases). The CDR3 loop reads CASSLMAGRGEKLFF. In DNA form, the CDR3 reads TGTGCCAGCAGCTTAATGGCAGGGAGGGGGGAAAAACTGTTTTTT.